This T cell receptor beta chain derives from a study of blood T cell repertoires in COVID-19. This clone was counted only a few times. Method: immunoSEQ multiplex PCR; TCRdb's copy keeps in-frame clones and lacks some. Here the sample spans fewer than 200,000 clones, 70% to 85% being singletons. The specimen sequenced was peripheral blood. The receptor's source is a man aged 55 to 69 who had recovered from COVID-19.

The CDR3 sequence is CASSPTAITGELFF. As DNA, the CDR3 is TGTGCCAGCAGCCCCACCGCTATCACCGGGGAGCTGTTTTTT. The chain recombines TRBV2 with TRBJ2-2, with D unresolved. CDR1 is SNHLY, CDR2 FYNNEI, per germline. The CDR3 covers 14 residues. V gave up 6 bases and J gave up 4 bases, with 12 bases separating them.